A single sample gave rise to the 5 T cell receptor beta chains below, sequenced in a study of response to subunit inactivated influenza vaccine. Via MiXCR, TCRdb re-called the RT-PCR reads, giving one row per CDR3 protein. In the table there are roughly 520,000 distinct CDR3 sequences, about 25% of which are singletons. Sequencing was performed on CD4+ T cells sorted from PBMCs, taken approximately 5 days after vaccination. These receptors were obtained from a man aged 50 or older who received an inactivated influenza vaccine.

The chain joins TRBV5-5 to TRBJ2-5, with 7 bases identical to TRBD2. Per germline, CDR1 SGHKS and CDR2 YYEKEE (reference sequence). Trimming removed 0 bases from V and 2 bases from J; junction bases left unmatched: 7. The CDR3 loop spans 16 amino acids. The CDR3 here is CASSLAPGLIQETQYF. Written as DNA, the CDR3 is TGTGCCAGCAGCTTGGCTCCGGGACTAATACAAGAGACCCAGTACTTC.

This clonotype was seen only a few times. The V call is TRBV6-5, the J call TRBJ2-1; 7 nucleotides line up with TRBD1. Trimming removed 0 bases from V and 6 bases from J; junction bases left unmatched: 11. The germline V gene encodes CDR1 MNHEY and CDR2 SVGAGI. CDR3 length equals 17 residues. CDR3 nucleotide sequence: TGTGCCAGCAGTTACTCGTACACCCGCGAGGGGGCCAATGAGCAGTTCTTC. Residues: CASSYSYTREGANEQFF.

This clonotype was found a few times. V is TRBV20-1 and J is TRBJ1-6; TRBD1 is a possible D gene (6 bases). V was trimmed by 1 base and J by 7 bases, leaving 14 bases between them. CDR3 length: 15 residues. From germline, CDR1 is DFQATT and CDR2 SNEGSKA (reference sequence). CDR3 in amino acids: CSARGPDRLNSPLHF. The CDR3 DNA reads as TGCAGTGCTAGAGGCCCGGACAGACTCAATTCACCCCTCCACTTT.

This clonotype was counted at least ten times. This rearrangement joins TRBV6-2 or TRBV6-3 to TRBJ1-2; 8 nucleotides align to TRBD1. This CDR3 contains 21 residues. Germline CDR1 reads MNHEY; CDR2 reads SVGEGT. Losses at the gene ends were 0 bases for V and 4 bases for J; bases not matched to a gene: 22. The CDR3 protein is CASSYSGTGFSRRIGTYGYTF. The CDR3 DNA follows: TGTGCCAGCAGTTACTCGGGGACAGGCTTCTCGAGGAGAATAGGAACCTATGGCTACACCTTC.

The genes are TRBV5-1 and TRBJ2-3; TRBD2 matches at 10 bases. After removal of 4 bases from V and 8 bases from J, the junction contained 13 bases not matched to a gene. The CDR3 is 16 amino acids. Germline V gives CDR1 SGHRS, CDR2 YFSETQ. CDR3 region: CASSPTAGGGSGTQYF. CDR3 DNA sequence: TGCGCCAGCAGCCCAACAGCGGGAGGGGGTAGCGGTACGCAGTATTTT.